This is a list of T cell receptor beta chains from one sample in a study of blood T cell repertoires in COVID-19. Profiled with immunoSEQ multiplex PCR; TCRdb holds only in-frame clones, not every one. Of 40,000 to 45,000 clones listed, around 90% are singletons. Sequenced input: peripheral blood. Receptors originate from a man aged 50-60 years with active COVID-19. Both conserved end residues are part of each CDR3. The D gene is left open where the match is weak. Not every row has a clone size; where given, it reads once, few, many or a size class.

D gene,V gene,J gene,clone size,CDR3 DNA,CDR3 protein
TRBD2,TRBV28,TRBJ2-1,-,TGTGCCAGCATCATGAGGGGACTAGCGGGAGGGAAGAGCTCCTACAATGAGCAGTTCTTC,CASIMRGLAGGKSSYNEQFF
TRBD1,TRBV28,TRBJ2-7,-,TGTGCCAGCAGTTCCCAGACAGGGGGCACCTACGAGCAGTACTTC,CASSSQTGGTYEQYF
TRBD1,TRBV6-2/TRBV6-3,TRBJ1-4,-,TGTGCCAGCAGTTTCGGACAGGGAAAGATTGCAACTAATGAAAAACTGTTTTTT,CASSFGQGKIATNEKLFF
-,TRBV6-5,TRBJ2-1,-,TGTGCCAGCAGTTATGGTGGGCCCCAGGAGCAGTTCTTC,CASSYGGPQEQFF
-,TRBV5-4,TRBJ1-1,-,TGTGCCAGCAGCTTAAACCAGGGTTGGACTGAAGCTTTCTTT,CASSLNQGWTEAFF
TRBD2,TRBV6-2/TRBV6-3,TRBJ2-2,-,TGTGCCAGCAGCTCCGGGGGGATTACGACCGGGGAGCTGTTTTTT,CASSSGGITTGELFF
-,TRBV7-9,TRBJ2-3,-,TGTGCCAGCAGACCAACTGCGGGACTGGGCACAGATACGCAGTATTTT,CASRPTAGLGTDTQYF
TRBD2,TRBV12-3/TRBV12-4,TRBJ2-1,-,TGTGCCAGCAGTTTGGGGGAGGGCCGTGAGCAGTTCTTC,CASSLGEGREQFF
-,TRBV5-1,TRBJ2-1,-,TGCGCCAGCAGCTTTACCCTAGTCTACAATGAGCAGTTCTTC,CASSFTLVYNEQFF
-,TRBV3-1/TRBV3-2,TRBJ1-6,-,TGTGCCAGCAGCCAAGAGGGTCCGGGGAGTAGTTCACCCCTCCACTTT,CASSQEGPGSSSPLHF
TRBD2,TRBV27,TRBJ2-3,-,TGTGCCAGCAGTTCGACTAGCGGGCAACATACGCAGTATTTT,CASSSTSGQHTQYF
TRBD2,TRBV20-1,TRBJ2-5,-,TGCAGCCCTAGCGGCCCCCGAACCCAGTACTTC,CSPSGPRTQYF
-,TRBV9,TRBJ2-5,-,TGTGCCAGCAGCGTGGGGGGAGAGACCCAGTACTTC,CASSVGGETQYF
TRBD2,TRBV20-1,TRBJ2-5,-,TGCAGTGCTAGTTCAGGACTAGCGGGAGTGGAGCAAGAGACCCAGTACTTC,CSASSGLAGVEQETQYF
-,TRBV11-3,TRBJ2-3,-,TGTGCCAGCAGCTCTTTCGAGGGAAACACAGATACGCAGTATTTT,CASSSFEGNTDTQYF
-,TRBV18,TRBJ2-2,-,TGTGCCAGCTCACCTCCTAGCGCTGGGCCTAACACCGGGGAGCTGTTTTTT,CASSPPSAGPNTGELFF
TRBD1,TRBV6-5,TRBJ2-5,-,TGTGCCAGCAGAGGACAGGGGGACGGCCAGTACTTC,CASRGQGDGQYF
TRBD1,TRBV9,TRBJ1-3,-,TGTGCCAGCAGCCCCAGAGAAGGGACAGGGACTGGAAACACCATATATTTT,CASSPREGTGTGNTIYF
TRBD2,TRBV5-4,TRBJ2-7,-,TGTGCCAGCAGCCGGACTAGCGGGCTTGAGCAGTACTTC,CASSRTSGLEQYF
-,TRBV30,TRBJ2-3,once,TGTGCCTGGACTAGCACAGATACGCAGTATTTT,CAWTSTDTQYF
TRBD1,TRBV7-9,TRBJ1-1,-,TGTGCCAGCAGCTCCACTCTGACAGGGGGGACAAGGATGAACACTGAAGCTTTCTTT,CASSSTLTGGTRMNTEAFF
TRBD1,TRBV6-1,TRBJ1-5,-,TGTGCCAGCAGTGAATGGAGGCAGGGGGGGCCCCAGCATTTT,CASSEWRQGGPQHF
-,TRBV19,TRBJ1-2,-,TGTGCCAGTAGTTGGGTAGGGTATAGTCGGAGCGGAGGCTACACCTTC,CASSWVGYSRSGGYTF
-,TRBV27,TRBJ2-6,-,TGTGCCAGCAGGGCAGACAGGAATGTGGGGGCCAACGTCCTGACTTTC,CASRADRNVGANVLTF
TRBD2,TRBV18,TRBJ2-3,-,TGTGCCAGCTCACCTCGGGGACTAGCGAGTGGAGATACGCAGTATTTT,CASSPRGLASGDTQYF
TRBD1,TRBV20-1,TRBJ1-2,-,TGCGCGTCCACAGGGGTTGATGGCTACACCTTC,CASTGVDGYTF
TRBD1,TRBV15,TRBJ1-5,-,TGTGCCACCAGCAGAGATAGGGCAGGGGGACGGGCTTATAGCAATCAGCCCCAGCATTTT,CATSRDRAGGRAYSNQPQHF
-,TRBV3-1/TRBV3-2,TRBJ1-2,-,TGTGCCAGCAGCCGAGTTCCGGGAGATGGTAGCTACACCTTC,CASSRVPGDGSYTF
TRBD1,TRBV24-1,TRBJ2-3,-,TGTGCCACCAGTGACGGGGGACAGGGGGCGGTCACGCAGTATTTT,CATSDGGQGAVTQYF
TRBD2,TRBV3-1/TRBV3-2,TRBJ2-1,-,TGTGCCAGCAGCTTAGCGGGAGGGCCTATCCCACACGGGGAGCAGTTCTTC,CASSLAGGPIPHGEQFF
-,TRBV9,TRBJ2-3,-,TGTGCCAGCAGCATACAGGGCAGCACAGATACGCAGTATTTT,CASSIQGSTDTQYF
TRBD2,TRBV6-2/TRBV6-3,TRBJ2-2,-,TGTGCCAGCAGCCCCAACCCAGCGGGAGAGCCCGGGGAGCTGTTTTTT,CASSPNPAGEPGELFF
-,TRBV6-5,TRBJ2-1,-,TGTACCAGCAGAGTATCGGGTTCCTACAATGAGCAGTTCTTC,CTSRVSGSYNEQFF
-,TRBV28,TRBJ1-2,-,TGTGCCAGCAGTTTTGATAGTTTCATCTATGGCTACACCTTC,CASSFDSFIYGYTF
-,TRBV5-1,TRBJ1-2,once,TGCGCCAGCAGCCTTGGTGGCCTTTCTAACTATGGCTACACCTTC,CASSLGGLSNYGYTF
TRBD1,TRBV28,TRBJ1-1,-,TGTGCCAGCAAGGGGGCTCTGGCGACGGGTACTGAAGCTTTCTTT,CASKGALATGTEAFF
TRBD2,TRBV7-2,TRBJ2-4,-,TGTGCCAGCAGCCAAATAGCGGGAGGATCAAACATTCAGTACTTC,CASSQIAGGSNIQYF
-,TRBV11-3,TRBJ2-5,-,TGTGCCAGCTCCGCCGGAGGCGGCGCGGAGACCCAGTACTTC,CASSAGGGAETQYF
-,TRBV2,TRBJ1-6,-,TGTGCCAGCAGCGTCAGTGGGCCACCCCTCCACTTT,CASSVSGPPLHF
-,TRBV11-3,TRBJ1-1,-,TGTGCCAGCAGCTTACCAGACACTGAAGCTTTCTTT,CASSLPDTEAFF
-,TRBV6-5,TRBJ2-7,-,TGTGCCAGCAGAAGCGGTTCCTACGAGCAGTACTTC,CASRSGSYEQYF
-,TRBV28,TRBJ1-2,-,TGTGCCAGCAGTTCCCTACCAGACAGAGTCTATGGCTACACCTTC,CASSSLPDRVYGYTF
TRBD2,TRBV4-3,TRBJ2-7,-,TGCGCCAGCAGCCCGGGACTAGCGGCCTCCTACGAGCAGTACTTC,CASSPGLAASYEQYF
-,TRBV28,TRBJ1-1,-,TGTGCCAGCAGTTTACAGGGCCCGAACACTGAAGCTTTCTTT,CASSLQGPNTEAFF
TRBD2,TRBV9,TRBJ2-1,-,TGTGCCAGCAGCAAGGGACTAGCGGAGAATGAGCAGTTCTTC,CASSKGLAENEQFF